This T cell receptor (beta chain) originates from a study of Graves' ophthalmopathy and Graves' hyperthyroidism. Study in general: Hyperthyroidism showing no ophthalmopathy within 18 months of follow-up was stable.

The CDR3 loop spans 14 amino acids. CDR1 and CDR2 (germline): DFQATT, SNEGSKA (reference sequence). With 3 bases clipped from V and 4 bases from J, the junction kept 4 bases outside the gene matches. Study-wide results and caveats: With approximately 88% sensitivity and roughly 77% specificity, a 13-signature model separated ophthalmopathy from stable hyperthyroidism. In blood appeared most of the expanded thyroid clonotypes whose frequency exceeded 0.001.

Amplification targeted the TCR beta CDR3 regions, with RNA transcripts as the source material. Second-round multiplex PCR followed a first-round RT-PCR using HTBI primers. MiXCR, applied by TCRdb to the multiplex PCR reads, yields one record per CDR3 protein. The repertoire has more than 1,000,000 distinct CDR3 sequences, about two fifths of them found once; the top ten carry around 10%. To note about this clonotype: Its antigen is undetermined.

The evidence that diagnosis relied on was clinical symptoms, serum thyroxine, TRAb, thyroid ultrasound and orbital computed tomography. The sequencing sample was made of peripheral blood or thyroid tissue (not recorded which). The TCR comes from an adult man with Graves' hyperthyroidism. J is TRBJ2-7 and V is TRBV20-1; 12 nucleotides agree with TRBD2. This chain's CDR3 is CSASRTSGNYEQYF. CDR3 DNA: TGCAGTGCTAGCCGGACTAGCGGGAATTACGAGCAGTACTTC.